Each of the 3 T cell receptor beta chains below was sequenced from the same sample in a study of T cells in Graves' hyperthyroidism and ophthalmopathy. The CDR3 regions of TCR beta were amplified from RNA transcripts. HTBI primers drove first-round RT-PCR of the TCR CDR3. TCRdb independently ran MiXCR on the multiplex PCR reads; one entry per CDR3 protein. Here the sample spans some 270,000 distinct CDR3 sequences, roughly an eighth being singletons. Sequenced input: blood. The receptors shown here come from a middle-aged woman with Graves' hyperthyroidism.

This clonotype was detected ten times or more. CDR3 region: CATWTAGGYTF. As DNA, the CDR3 is TGTGCCACCTGGACCGCAGGTGGCTACACCTTC. This sequence joins TRBV6-1 and TRBJ1-2; no definite D call. CDR1 is MNHNS and CDR2 is SASEGT in the germline V gene. The CDR3 has 11 amino acids. V lost 10 bases and J 7 bases, leaving 13 bases between the germline ends.

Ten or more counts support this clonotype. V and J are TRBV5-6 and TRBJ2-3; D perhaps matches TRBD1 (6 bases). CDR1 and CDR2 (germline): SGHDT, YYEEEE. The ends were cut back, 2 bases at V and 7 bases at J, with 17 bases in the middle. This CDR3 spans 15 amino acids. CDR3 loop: CASSFLSTGPNTQYF. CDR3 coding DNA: TGTGCCAGCAGCTTCCTTTCAACAGGGCCTAATACGCAGTATTTT.

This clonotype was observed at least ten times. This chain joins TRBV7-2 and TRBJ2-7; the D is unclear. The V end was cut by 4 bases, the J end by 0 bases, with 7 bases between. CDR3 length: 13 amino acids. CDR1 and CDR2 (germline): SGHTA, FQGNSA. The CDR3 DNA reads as TGTGCCAGCAGCTCCTATCCCTCCTACGAGCAGTACTTC. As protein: CASSSYPSYEQYF. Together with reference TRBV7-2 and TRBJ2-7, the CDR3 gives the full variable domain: GAGVSQSPSNKVTEKGKDVELRCDPISGHTALYWYRQSLGQGLEFLIYFQGNSAPDKSGLPSDRFSAERTGGSVSTLTIQRTQQEDSAVYLCASSSYPSYEQYFGPGTRLTVT.